The 23 T cell receptor beta chains below were found in one sample sequenced in a study of blood T cell repertoires in COVID-19 (dated by TCRdb to 2020 to 2022). The method behind the library was the immunoSEQ multiplex PCR assay. Drawn from immuneACCESS, this table holds only the in-frame rearrangements with V and J called that TCRdb kept. Clones are partly lost; checked studies trace under half to an unresolved V gene and leave the rest unexplained. Present in this sample are about 220,000 clones, around 80% of which were seen just once. The ten largest clones take up 9.5% to 10% of the sample. The sample was peripheral blood. These receptors were collected from a man aged 45-60 years with active or convalescent COVID-19.

This rearrangement joins TRBV6-2 or TRBV6-3 to TRBJ1-5; the D is unclear. Germline V gene data show CDR1 as MNHEY and CDR2 as SVGEGT. Trimming took off 4 bases at V and 4 bases at J, with 5 bases between the two ends. CDR3 length: 12 residues. CDR3 bases: TGTGCCAGCAGTTGGAGGAATCAGCCCCAGCATTTT. This gives the protein CASSWRNQPQHF.

This clone was counted a few times. Here the CDR3 reads CASSYSTAAAGNIQYF. CDR3 nucleotide sequence: TGTGCCAGCAGTTACTCGACGGCGGCGGCTGGGAACATTCAGTACTTC. The chain combines TRBV6-5 with TRBJ2-4; D remains unclear. There are 16 residues in the CDR3. Germline V gene data show CDR1 as MNHEY and CDR2 as SVGAGI. Trimming took 0 bases from V and 7 from J, leaving 16 bases between them.

CDR3 sequence (DNA): TGTGCCAGCTCACCCCGGACAGGGCTCTCCTACGAGCAGTACTTC. Protein product: CASSPRTGLSYEQYF. The chain carries TRBV18 and TRBJ2-7, with TRBD1 matching 8 bases. Germline V gene sequence: CDR1 KGHSH, CDR2 LQKENI. Trimming cost V 3 bases and J 0 bases; bases outside gene matches: 4. The CDR3 length is 15 residues.

The chain is built from TRBV15 and TRBJ2-3; D perhaps matches TRBD2 (6 bases). Germline V gene lookup returns CDR1 LNHNV and CDR2 YYDKDF (reference sequence). Trimming removed 3 bases at V and 0 bases at J, with 16 bases between. The CDR3 is 17 residues long. The CDR3 region has the DNA TGTGCCACCAGCAGTGCCCTACTAGGGACTAGCACAGATACGCAGTATTTT. This gives the protein CATSSALLGTSTDTQYF. Full variable domain (remainder filled in from reference TRBV15 and TRBJ2-3): DAMVIQNPRYQVTQFGKPVTLSCSQTLNHNVMYWYQQKSSQAPKLLFHYYDKDFNNEADTPDNFQSRRPNTSFCFLDIRSPGLGDTAMYLCATSSALLGTSTDTQYFGPGTRLTVL.

V and J are TRBV19 and TRBJ2-3; D possibly corresponds to TRBD2 (6 bases). Germline values: CDR1 LNHDA, CDR2 SQIVND (reference sequence). The CDR3 extends over 15 amino acids. Trimming cost V 2 bases and J 1 base, with 10 bases left between them. The CDR3 sequence is CASSITGEGTDTQYF. The CDR3 nucleotides are TGTGCCAGTAGTATAACGGGAGAAGGCACAGATACGCAGTATTTT. Looking up the rest from reference TRBV19 and TRBJ2-3 gives the full variable domain: DGGITQSPKYLFRKEGQNVTLSCEQNLNHDAMYWYRQDPGQGLRLIYYSQIVNDFQKGDIAEGYSVSREKKESFPLTVTSAQKNPTAFYLCASSITGEGTDTQYFGPGTRLTVL.

V and J are TRBV5-1 and TRBJ2-3; 7 bases line up with TRBD2. This CDR3 region has 17 residues. Germline CDR1 SGHRS, CDR2 YFSETQ. Unmatched junction bases numbered 8, after V lost 0 bases and J lost 1 base. The CDR3 DNA follows: TGCGCCAGCAGCTTGGCCCCCCCTAGCGGCGGCACAGATACGCAGTATTTT. It yields the protein CASSLAPPSGGTDTQYF.

V and J are TRBV5-1 and TRBJ2-7; weak D call: TRBD2 (6 bases). Germline V gene lookup returns CDR1 SGHRS and CDR2 YFSETQ. The CDR3 length is 13 residues. The germline V and J ends were trimmed by 3 bases and 7 bases, with 14 bases remaining between them. CDR3 region: CASSSDPEGEQYF. The CDR3, as DNA: TGCGCCAGCAGCTCCGACCCGGAGGGGGAGCAGTACTTC.

This chain links TRBV4-2 with TRBJ2-3; 9 nucleotides line up with TRBD2. CDR1 is LGHNA, CDR2 YNFKEQ, per germline. The CDR3 runs to 13 residues. The ends lost 7 bases at V and 5 bases at J; junction bases unmatched: 4. In DNA, the CDR3 is TGTGCCAGCAAACAGCGGGAGGTAGATACGCAGTATTTT. This translates into CASKQREVDTQYF.

V is TRBV6-2 or TRBV6-3 and J is TRBJ2-5, with 12 bases matching TRBD1. V was pared by 0 bases and J by 2 bases, with 7 bases of the junction left unmatched. Per the germline V gene, CDR1 is MNHEY and CDR2 is SVGEGT. The CDR3 is 18 amino acids. Here the CDR3 reads CASSYSFRDRGRQETQYF. The CDR3 coding sequence is TGTGCCAGCAGTTACTCTTTCCGGGACAGGGGGCGGCAAGAGACCCAGTACTTC.

CDR3 DNA sequence: TGTGCCAGCAGCTGGGCGCCGAGCTCCTACAATGAGCAGTTCTTC. Translated: CASSWAPSSYNEQFF. The V call is TRBV6-5, the J call TRBJ2-1; D not resolved. Trimming took 6 bases from V and 0 from J, leaving 12 bases between them. The germline CDR1 and CDR2 sequences are MNHEY and SVGAGI. The CDR3 is made up of 15 amino acids.

This rearrangement joins TRBV28 to TRBJ2-5, with a possible D match to TRBD1 (8 bases). Germline values: CDR1 MDHEN, CDR2 SYDVKM. Deletions cut 2 bases from V and 3 bases from J, with 16 bases between. CDR3 length: 16 residues. The CDR3 coding sequence is TGTGCCAGCAGTTTACAAGGACAGGGAGGGGAAGAGACCCAGTACTTC. As protein: CASSLQGQGGEETQYF.

This clone was detected only a few times. This chain joins TRBV19 and TRBJ2-2; a possible D gene is TRBD1 (5 bases). This CDR3 contains 13 residues. Trimming shortened V by 10 bases and J by 4 bases, and 13 bases separated the two germline ends. Germline V lookup: CDR1 LNHDA, CDR2 SQIVND (reference sequence). The CDR3 here is CATGYIVTGELFF. The CDR3 DNA sequence: TGTGCCACAGGGTATATTGTCACCGGGGAGCTGTTTTTT.

The chain joins TRBV5-4 to TRBJ1-1; 7 nucleotides line up with TRBD1. This CDR3 comprises 13 residues. The junction had 2 bases not matched to a gene; V was cut back by 5 bases and J by 1 base. In germline, CDR1 is SGHNT, CDR2 YYREEE (reference sequence). This CDR3 reads CASSWDRNTEAFF. As DNA, the CDR3 is TGTGCCAGCAGTTGGGACAGGAACACTGAAGCTTTCTTT.

The J gene is TRBJ2-7, the V gene TRBV18; TRBD1 might be the D (5 bases). CDR1 is KGHSH, CDR2 LQKENI, per germline. CDR3 size: 14 residues. V shed 2 bases and J shed 0 bases, with 8 bases lying between them. The CDR3, as DNA: TGTGCCAGCTCACCAACCGACAGCTCCTACGAGCAGTACGTC. Protein product: CASSPTDSSYEQYV.

The rearrangement links TRBV6-2 or TRBV6-3 to TRBJ2-7; 8 bases map to TRBD2. This CDR3 is built from 14 residues. J was trimmed by 6 bases and V by 1 base; bases with no gene match: 5. Germline V gives CDR1 MNHEY, CDR2 SVGEGT. The DNA for the CDR3 is TGTGCCAGCAGTTACTTAACGGGAGGGCGCGAGCAGTACTTC. Its translation: CASSYLTGGREQYF.

In this sample, this clone turned up once. V and J are TRBV29-1 and TRBJ2-1, with unresolved D. Deletions cut 6 bases from V and 4 bases from J, with 4 bases between. This CDR3 has 10 residues. From germline, CDR1 is SQVTM and CDR2 ANQGSEA. This CDR3 reads CSVYYNEQFF. The CDR3 DNA sequence: TGCAGCGTATATTACAATGAGCAGTTCTTC.

The J gene is TRBJ1-4, the V gene TRBV7-6, with 7 positions matching TRBD1. The V gene end was trimmed by 5 bases and the J gene end by 8 bases; junction bases not matched to a gene: 11. The CDR3 runs 15 residues. The germline gives CDR1 SGHVS, CDR2 FNYEAQ. The CDR3 loop reads CASSPATGREEKLFF. The CDR3 DNA sequence: TGTGCCAGCAGCCCGGCGACAGGGAGAGAAGAAAAACTGTTTTTT. The variable domain in full, completed from reference TRBV7-6 and TRBJ1-4, reads GAGVSQSPRYKVTKRGQDVALRCDPISGHVSLYWYRQALGQGPEFLTYFNYEAQQDKSGLPNDRFSAERPEGSISTLTIQRTEQRDSAMYRCASSPATGREEKLFFGSGTQLSVL.

This clone showed up just once. V and J are TRBV10-3 and TRBJ2-2; 8 nucleotides match TRBD1. The CDR3 length is 14 residues. The junction had 2 bases not matched to a gene; V was cut back by 4 bases and J by 4 bases. Looked up from germline, CDR1 is ENHRY and CDR2 is SYGVKD. Here the CDR3 reads CAISGTGITGELFF. CDR3 coding DNA: TGTGCCATCAGTGGGACAGGGATCACCGGGGAGCTGTTTTTT.

The CDR3: CASSSGQDREKLFF. CDR3 nucleotide sequence: TGTGCCAGCAGTTCAGGACAGGATCGCGAAAAACTGTTTTTT. The rearrangement uses TRBV28 and TRBJ1-4; 7 bases align to TRBD1. The germline V gene has CDR1 MDHEN and CDR2 SYDVKM. The V gene end was trimmed by 4 bases and the J gene end by 8 bases; junction bases not matched to a gene: 7. CDR3 length: 14 residues.

This clone showed up just once. The chain combines TRBV5-1 with TRBJ2-7, with a possible D match to TRBD1 (6 bases). V lost 2 bases, J lost 3 bases, and 9 bases lay in between. The CDR3 contains 13 residues. The germline CDR1 and CDR2 sequences are SGHRS and YFSETQ. The CDR3 sequence is CASSFQQGYEQYF. In nucleotides, the CDR3 is TGCGCCAGCAGCTTTCAACAGGGCTACGAGCAGTACTTC. Together with reference TRBV5-1 and TRBJ2-7, the CDR3 gives the full variable domain: KAGVTQTPRYLIKTRGQQVTLSCSPISGHRSVSWYQQTPGQGLQFLFEYFSETQRNKGNFPGRFSGRQFSNSRSEMNVSTLELGDSALYLCASSFQQGYEQYFGPGTRLTVT.

The J gene is TRBJ1-1, the V gene TRBV7-3, with 7 nucleotides matching TRBD1. The CDR3 totals 13 residues. Germline V gives CDR1 SGHTA, CDR2 FQGTGA. The trim removed 7 bases at V and 4 bases at J, leaving 6 bases unmatched. CDR3 region: CASTYQGGTEAFF. CDR3 DNA sequence: TGTGCCAGCACTTATCAGGGGGGCACTGAAGCTTTCTTT. Combining the CDR3 with reference TRBV7-3 and TRBJ1-1 gives the whole variable domain GAGVSQTPSNKVTEKGKYVELRCDPISGHTALYWYRQSLGQGPEFLIYFQGTGAADDSGLPNDRFFAVRPEGSVSTLKIQRTERGDSAVYLCASTYQGGTEAFFGQGTRLTVV.

The chain combines TRBV5-1 with TRBJ1-1; D is possibly TRBD1 (5 bases). This CDR3 is 14 amino acids long. V was shortened by 3 bases and J by 6 bases, with 15 bases between the two germline ends. CDR1 is SGHRS and CDR2 is YFSETQ in the germline V gene. CDR3: CASSYPGGAAEAFF. The CDR3 nucleotides are TGCGCCAGCAGCTACCCGGGAGGGGCCGCTGAAGCTTTCTTT.

This rearrangement joins TRBV3-1 (or the pseudogene TRBV3-2) to TRBJ1-6; 7 nucleotides align to TRBD1. The V and J ends lost 4 bases and 7 bases, in that order; junction bases with no gene match: 4. The CDR3 totals 14 residues. The germline V gene has CDR1 LGHDT and CDR2 YNNKEL (reference sequence). The CDR3 nucleotides are TGTGCCAGCAGCCTCCGGGACAGAAATTCACCCCTCCACTTT. Translating it yields CASSLRDRNSPLHF.